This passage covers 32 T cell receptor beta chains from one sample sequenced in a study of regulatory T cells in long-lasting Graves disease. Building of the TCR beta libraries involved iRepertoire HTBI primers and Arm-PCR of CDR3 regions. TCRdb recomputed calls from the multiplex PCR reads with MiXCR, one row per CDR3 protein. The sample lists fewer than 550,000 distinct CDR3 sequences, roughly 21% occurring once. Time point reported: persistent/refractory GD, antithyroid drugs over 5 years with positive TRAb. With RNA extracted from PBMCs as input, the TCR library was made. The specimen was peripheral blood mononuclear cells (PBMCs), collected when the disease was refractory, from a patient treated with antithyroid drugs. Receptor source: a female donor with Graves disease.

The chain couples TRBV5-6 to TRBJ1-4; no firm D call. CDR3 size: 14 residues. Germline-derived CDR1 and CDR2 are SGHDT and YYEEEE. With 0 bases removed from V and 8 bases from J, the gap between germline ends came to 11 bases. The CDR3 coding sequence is TGTGCCAGCAGCTTGGGGTCTGCGCGGGAAAAACTGTTTTTT. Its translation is CASSLGSAREKLFF.

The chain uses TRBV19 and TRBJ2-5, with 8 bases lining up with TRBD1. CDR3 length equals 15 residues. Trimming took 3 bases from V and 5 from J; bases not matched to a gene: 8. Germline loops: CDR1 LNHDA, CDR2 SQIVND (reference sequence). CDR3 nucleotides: TGTGCCAGTAGTATTTCCGGGACAGGTCGGGAGACCCAGTACTTC. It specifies CASSISGTGRETQYF.

CDR3 nucleotide sequence: TGTGCCAGCAGCTTAGGACTCAGGAGTGGGAATGAGCAGTTCTTC. It is translated as CASSLGLRSGNEQFF. The gene calls are TRBV7-2 and TRBJ2-1; D remains unclear. Germline-derived CDR1 and CDR2 are SGHTA and FQGNSA. V gave up 1 base and J gave up 7 bases, with 14 bases separating them. This CDR3 region has 15 residues. Together with reference TRBV7-2 and TRBJ2-1, the CDR3 gives the full variable domain: GAGVSQSPSNKVTEKGKDVELRCDPISGHTALYWYRQSLGQGLEFLIYFQGNSAPDKSGLPSDRFSAERTGGSVSTLTIQRTQQEDSAVYLCASSLGLRSGNEQFFGPGTRLTVL.

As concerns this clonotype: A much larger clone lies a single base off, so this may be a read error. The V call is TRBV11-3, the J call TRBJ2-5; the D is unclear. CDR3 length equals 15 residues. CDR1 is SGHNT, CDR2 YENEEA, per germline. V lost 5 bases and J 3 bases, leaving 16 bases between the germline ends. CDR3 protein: CASSPAGPVEETQYF. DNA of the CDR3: TGTGCCAGCAGCCCCGCTGGACCAGTGGAAGAGACCCAGTACTTC.

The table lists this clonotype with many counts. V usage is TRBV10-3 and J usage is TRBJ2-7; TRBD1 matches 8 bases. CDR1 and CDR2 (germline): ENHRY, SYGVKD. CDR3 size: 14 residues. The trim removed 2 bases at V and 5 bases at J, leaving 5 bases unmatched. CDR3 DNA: TGTGCCATCAGTGAGGACGTGACAGGGGACGAGCAGTACTTC. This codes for CAISEDVTGDEQYF.

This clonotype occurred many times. In DNA form, the CDR3 reads TGTGCCAGCAGTCGTCGGGACAGGGGGTGGGATGGCTACACCTTC. It translates to CASSRRDRGWDGYTF. The chain is built from TRBV28 and TRBJ1-2; 11 bases map to TRBD1. The CDR3 consists of 15 residues. Germline loops: CDR1 MDHEN, CDR2 SYDVKM. Trimming cost V 5 bases and J 6 bases; bases outside gene matches: 8.

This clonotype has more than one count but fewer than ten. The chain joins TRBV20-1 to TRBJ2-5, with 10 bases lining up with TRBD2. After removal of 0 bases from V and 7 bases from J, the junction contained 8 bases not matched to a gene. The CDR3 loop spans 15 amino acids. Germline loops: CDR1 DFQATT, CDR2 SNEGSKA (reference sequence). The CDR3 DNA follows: TGCAGTGCTAGAGATCTAACTAGCGGGGACGGGACCCAGTACTTC. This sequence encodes CSARDLTSGDGTQYF.

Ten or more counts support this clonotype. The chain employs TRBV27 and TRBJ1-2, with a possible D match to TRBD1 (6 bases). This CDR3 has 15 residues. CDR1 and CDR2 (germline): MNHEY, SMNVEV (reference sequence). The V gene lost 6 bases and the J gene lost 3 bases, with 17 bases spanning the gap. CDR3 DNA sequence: TGTGCCAGCAGCCCCGGGGGGGGCGCGGACTATGGCTACACCTTC. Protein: CASSPGGGADYGYTF.

The CDR3 DNA sequence: TGTGCCAGCAGCCCGGGGCCGGGACAGGGCGCTAACTATGGCTACACCTTC. It yields the protein CASSPGPGQGANYGYTF. This chain joins TRBV3-1 and TRBJ1-2; the match to TRBD1 covers 9 bases. Germline CDR1 is LGHDT and CDR2 is YNNKEL (reference sequence). The CDR3 has 17 amino acids. The junction had 9 bases not matched to a gene; V was cut back by 4 bases and J by 0 bases.

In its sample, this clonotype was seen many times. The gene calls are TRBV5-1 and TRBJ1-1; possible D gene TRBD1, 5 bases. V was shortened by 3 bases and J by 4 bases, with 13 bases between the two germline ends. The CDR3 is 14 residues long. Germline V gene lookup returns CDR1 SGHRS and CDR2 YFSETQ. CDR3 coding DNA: TGCGCCAGCAGCTCCGGAGGGGCTTTCACTGAAGCTTTCTTT. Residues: CASSSGGAFTEAFF.

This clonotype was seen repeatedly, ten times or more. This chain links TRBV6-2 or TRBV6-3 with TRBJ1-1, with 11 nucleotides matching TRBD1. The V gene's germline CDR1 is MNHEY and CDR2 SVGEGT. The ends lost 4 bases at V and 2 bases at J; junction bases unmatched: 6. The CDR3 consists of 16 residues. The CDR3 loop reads CASSWGWTGGNTEAFF. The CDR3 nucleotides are TGTGCCAGCAGTTGGGGGTGGACAGGGGGCAACACTGAAGCTTTCTTT.

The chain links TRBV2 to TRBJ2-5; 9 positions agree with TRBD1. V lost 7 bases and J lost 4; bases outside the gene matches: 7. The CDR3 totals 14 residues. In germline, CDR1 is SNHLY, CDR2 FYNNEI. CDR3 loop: CASIRDRVGETQYF. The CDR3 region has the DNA TGTGCCAGCATCCGGGACAGGGTGGGAGAGACCCAGTACTTC.

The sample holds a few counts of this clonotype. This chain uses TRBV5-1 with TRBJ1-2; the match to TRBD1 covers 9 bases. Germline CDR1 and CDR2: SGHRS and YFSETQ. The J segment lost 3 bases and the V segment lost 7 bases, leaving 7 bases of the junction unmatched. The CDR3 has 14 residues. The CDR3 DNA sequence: TGCGCCAGCCGGAAAACAGGGGGCGACTATGGCTACACCTTC. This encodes CASRKTGGDYGYTF.

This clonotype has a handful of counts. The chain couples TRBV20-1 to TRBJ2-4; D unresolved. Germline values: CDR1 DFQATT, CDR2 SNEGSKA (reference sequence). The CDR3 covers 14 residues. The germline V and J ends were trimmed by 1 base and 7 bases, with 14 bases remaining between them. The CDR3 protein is CSARARTFGNIQYF. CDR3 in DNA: TGCAGTGCTAGAGCGCGGACCTTCGGGAACATTCAGTACTTC.

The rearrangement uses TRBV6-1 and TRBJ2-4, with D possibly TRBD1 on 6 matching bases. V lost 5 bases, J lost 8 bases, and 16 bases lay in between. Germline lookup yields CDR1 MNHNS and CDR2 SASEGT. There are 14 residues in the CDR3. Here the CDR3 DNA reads TGTGCCAGCAGTCTCGGACAGTCAAACTACATTCAGTACTTC. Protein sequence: CASSLGQSNYIQYF.

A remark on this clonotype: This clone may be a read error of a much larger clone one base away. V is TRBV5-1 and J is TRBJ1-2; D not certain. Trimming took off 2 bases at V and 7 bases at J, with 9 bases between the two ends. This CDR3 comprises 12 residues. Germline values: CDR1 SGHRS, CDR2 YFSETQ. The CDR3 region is CASSLEFRGYTF. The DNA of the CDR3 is TGCGCCAGCAGCTTAGAATTTCGTGGCTACACCTTC.

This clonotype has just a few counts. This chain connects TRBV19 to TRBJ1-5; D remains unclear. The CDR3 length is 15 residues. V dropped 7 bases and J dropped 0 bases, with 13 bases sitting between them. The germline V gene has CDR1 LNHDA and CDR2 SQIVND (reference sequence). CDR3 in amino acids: CASMPDSNSNQPQHF. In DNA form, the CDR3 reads TGTGCCAGTATGCCCGACTCAAATAGCAATCAGCCCCAGCATTTT.

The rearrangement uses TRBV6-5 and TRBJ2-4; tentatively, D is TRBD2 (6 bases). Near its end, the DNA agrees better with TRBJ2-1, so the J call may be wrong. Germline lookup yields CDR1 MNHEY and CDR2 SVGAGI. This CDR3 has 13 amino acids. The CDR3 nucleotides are TGTGCCAGCAGTTTCCAACGGGACTCGGGGCAGTTCTTC. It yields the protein CASSFQRDSGQFF.

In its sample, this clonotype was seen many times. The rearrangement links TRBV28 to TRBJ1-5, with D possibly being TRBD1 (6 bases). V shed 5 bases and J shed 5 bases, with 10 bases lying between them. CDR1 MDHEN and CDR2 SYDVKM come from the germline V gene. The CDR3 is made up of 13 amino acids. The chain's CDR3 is CASSLPGDQPQHF. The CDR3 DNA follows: TGTGCCAGCAGTCTCCCAGGGGATCAGCCCCAGCATTTT.

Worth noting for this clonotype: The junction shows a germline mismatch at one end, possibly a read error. The DNA of the CDR3 is TGTGCCAGCAGCTTTTGGACTAGCGGGATGGACTTC. Protein product: CASSFWTSGMDF. The chain combines TRBV7-9 with TRBJ2-7, with 12 bases lining up with TRBD2. Germline V gene lookup returns CDR1 SEHNR and CDR2 FQNEAQ (reference sequence). The CDR3 covers 12 residues.

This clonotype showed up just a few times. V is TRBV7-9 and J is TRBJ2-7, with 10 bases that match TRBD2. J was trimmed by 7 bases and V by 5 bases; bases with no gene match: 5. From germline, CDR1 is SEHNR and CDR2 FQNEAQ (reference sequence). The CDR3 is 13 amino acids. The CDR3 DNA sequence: TGTGCCAGCAGCCCACCACTAGCGGGAGAGCAGTACTTC. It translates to CASSPPLAGEQYF.

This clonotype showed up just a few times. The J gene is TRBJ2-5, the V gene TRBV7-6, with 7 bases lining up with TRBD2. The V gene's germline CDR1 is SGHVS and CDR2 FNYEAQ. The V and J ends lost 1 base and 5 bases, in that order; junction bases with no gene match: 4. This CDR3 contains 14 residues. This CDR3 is CASSLVDGGETQYF. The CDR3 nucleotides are TGTGCCAGCAGCTTAGTAGACGGGGGGGAGACCCAGTACTTC. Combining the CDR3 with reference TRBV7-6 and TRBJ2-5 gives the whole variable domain GAGVSQSPRYKVTKRGQDVALRCDPISGHVSLYWYRQALGQGPEFLTYFNYEAQQDKSGLPNDRFSAERPEGSISTLTIQRTEQRDSAMYRCASSLVDGGETQYFGPGTRLLVL.

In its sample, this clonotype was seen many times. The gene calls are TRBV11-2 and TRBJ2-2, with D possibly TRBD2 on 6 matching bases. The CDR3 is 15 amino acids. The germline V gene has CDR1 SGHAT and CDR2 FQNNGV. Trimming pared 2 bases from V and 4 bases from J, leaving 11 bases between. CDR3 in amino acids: CASSLQTAGTGELFF. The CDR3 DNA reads TGTGCCAGCAGCTTACAAACAGCGGGCACCGGGGAGCTGTTTTTT.

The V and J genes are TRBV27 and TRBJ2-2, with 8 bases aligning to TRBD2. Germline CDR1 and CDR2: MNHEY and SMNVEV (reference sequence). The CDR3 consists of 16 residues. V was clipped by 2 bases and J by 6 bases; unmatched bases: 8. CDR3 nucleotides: TGTGCCAGCAGTTTAATAGGACTAGCTTTTTCCGGGGAGCTGTTTTTT. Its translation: CASSLIGLAFSGELFF.

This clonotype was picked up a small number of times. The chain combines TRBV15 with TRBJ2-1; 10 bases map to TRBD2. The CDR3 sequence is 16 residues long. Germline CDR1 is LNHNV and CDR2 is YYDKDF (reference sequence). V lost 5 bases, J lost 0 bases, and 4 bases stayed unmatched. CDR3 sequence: CATSRGLAASYNEQFF. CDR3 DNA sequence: TGTGCCACCAGCCGAGGACTAGCGGCCTCCTACAATGAGCAGTTCTTC.

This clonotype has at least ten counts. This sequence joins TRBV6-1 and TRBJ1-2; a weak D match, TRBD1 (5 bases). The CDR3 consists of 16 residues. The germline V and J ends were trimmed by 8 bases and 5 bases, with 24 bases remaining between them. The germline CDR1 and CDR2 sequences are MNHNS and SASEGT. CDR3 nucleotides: TGTGCCAGCTTCGGGACTCCTCGAGGGACGCTATATGGCTACACCTTC. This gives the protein CASFGTPRGTLYGYTF.

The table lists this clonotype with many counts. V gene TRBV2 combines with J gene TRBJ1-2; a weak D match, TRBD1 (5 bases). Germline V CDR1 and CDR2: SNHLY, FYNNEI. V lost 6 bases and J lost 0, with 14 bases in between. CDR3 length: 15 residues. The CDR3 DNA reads TGTGCCAGCAGGGACATACAGTATGCTAACTATGGCTACACCTTC. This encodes CASRDIQYANYGYTF.

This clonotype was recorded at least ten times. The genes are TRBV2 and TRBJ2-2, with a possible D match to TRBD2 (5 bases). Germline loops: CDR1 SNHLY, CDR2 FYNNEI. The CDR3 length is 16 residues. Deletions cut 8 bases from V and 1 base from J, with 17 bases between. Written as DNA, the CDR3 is TGTGCCAGCGCTCGTTCAAGCGGAAGGAACACCGGGGAGCTGTTTTTT. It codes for CASARSSGRNTGELFF.

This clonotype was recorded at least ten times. The CDR3 region is CASSKRPTEKLTSGKYEQYF. The CDR3 DNA reads as TGTGCCAGCAGCAAGCGCCCGACAGAAAAATTGACTAGCGGGAAGTACGAGCAGTACTTC. This rearrangement joins TRBV11-3 to TRBJ2-7; 11 bases line up with TRBD2. This CDR3 contains 20 residues. V lost 5 bases to trimming and J lost 4 bases; unmatched junction nucleotides: 22. Per germline, CDR1 SGHNT and CDR2 YENEEA.

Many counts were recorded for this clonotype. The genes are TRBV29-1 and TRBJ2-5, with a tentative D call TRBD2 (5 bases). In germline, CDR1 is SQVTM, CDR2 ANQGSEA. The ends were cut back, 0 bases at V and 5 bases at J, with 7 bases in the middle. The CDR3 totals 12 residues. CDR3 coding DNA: TGCAGCGTTGAAGAAGGAGGTGAGACCCAGTACTTC. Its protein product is CSVEEGGETQYF.

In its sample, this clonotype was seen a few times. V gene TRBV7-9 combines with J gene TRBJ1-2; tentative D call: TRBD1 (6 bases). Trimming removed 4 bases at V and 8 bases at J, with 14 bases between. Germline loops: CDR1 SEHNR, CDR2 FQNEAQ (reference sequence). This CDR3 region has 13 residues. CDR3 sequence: CASSSREGGGYTF. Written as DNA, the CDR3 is TGTGCCAGCAGCTCCCGGGAGGGGGGCGGCTACACCTTC.

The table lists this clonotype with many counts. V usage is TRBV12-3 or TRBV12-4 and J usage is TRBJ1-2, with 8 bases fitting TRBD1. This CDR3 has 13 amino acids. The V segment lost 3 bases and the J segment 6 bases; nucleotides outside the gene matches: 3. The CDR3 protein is CASSFRTGHGYTF. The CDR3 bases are TGTGCCAGCAGTTTTAGGACAGGGCATGGCTACACCTTC.